These 17 T cell receptor beta chains came from one sample sequenced in a study of cytomegalovirus exposure and HLA in healthy donors. The PCR ran on 60 Vbeta and 13 Jbeta primers. Repertoires were generated with immunoSEQ multiplex PCR, while TCRdb's copy carries only in-frame clones and drops some. The sample has roughly 150,000 clones, 60% to 85% seen once. Material: PBMCs. All receptors come from a woman between 50 and 59 years old in good health and CMV-seropositive.

This sequence joins TRBV6-5 and TRBJ2-3, with D unclear. The length of the CDR3 is 16 residues. CDR1 is MNHEY and CDR2 is SVGAGI in the germline V gene. V lost 2 bases to trimming and J lost 6 bases, with 18 bases between them. Written as DNA, the CDR3 is TGTGCCAGCAGTTACGACGCTAGTGCATCGTTGGATACGCAGTATTTT. Its protein is CASSYDASASLDTQYF.

This chain joins TRBV5-6 and TRBJ1-2; D ambiguous. CDR1 and CDR2 from the germline V gene are SGHDT and YYEEEE. V was trimmed by 4 bases and J by 4 bases, leaving 17 bases between them. The CDR3 runs to 15 residues. The CDR3 DNA follows: TGTGCCAGCAGCCGCGGCACGGGAGTATTCTATGGCTACACCTTC. This codes for CASSRGTGVFYGYTF.

This clone was recorded a few times. This sequence joins TRBV7-3 and TRBJ1-1; no definite D call. The V gene lost 5 bases and the J gene lost 5 bases, with 18 bases spanning the gap. The CDR3 runs to 15 residues. Germline loops: CDR1 SGHTA, CDR2 FQGTGA. In DNA form, the CDR3 reads TGTGCCAGCAGCCTAGATGGTGGAGGAAGGACTGAAGCTTTCTTT. Translation: CASSLDGGGRTEAFF.

This chain uses TRBV6-6 with TRBJ1-3, with 7 bases matching TRBD1. The germline gives CDR1 MNHNY, CDR2 SVGAGI (reference sequence). The CDR3 has 14 residues. V was pared by 6 bases and J by 3 bases, with 5 bases of the junction left unmatched. The DNA for the CDR3 is TGTGCCAGCAGCCAGGGGGGAAGTGGAAACACCATATATTTT. Protein sequence: CASSQGGSGNTIYF.

The chain recombines TRBV7-6 with TRBJ2-7; TRBD2 is a possible D gene (6 bases). The ends were cut back, 5 bases at V and 0 bases at J, with 20 bases in the middle. The CDR3 totals 17 residues. Germline V lookup: CDR1 SGHVS, CDR2 FNYEAQ. This chain's CDR3 is CASSVSTGTFSSYEQYF. DNA for the CDR3: TGTGCCAGCAGCGTTTCTACCGGGACTTTTAGCTCCTACGAGCAGTACTTC.

This clone was seen a handful of times. This rearrangement joins TRBV5-5 to TRBJ1-2; D possibly corresponds to TRBD1 (5 bases). Per the germline V gene, CDR1 is SGHKS and CDR2 is YYEKEE (reference sequence). The CDR3 covers 16 residues. Trimming removed 0 bases at V and 2 bases at J, with 14 bases between. DNA for the CDR3: TGTGCCAGCAGCTTGGGAGGCGGGCGGGACAACTATGGCTACACCTTC. Translated: CASSLGGGRDNYGYTF. The full variable domain, in which reference TRBV5-5 and TRBJ1-2 provide the parts outside the CDR3, is DAGVTQSPTHLIKTRGQQVTLRCSPISGHKSVSWYQQVLGQGPQFIFQYYEKEERGRGNFPDRFSARQFPNYSSELNVNALLLGDSALYLCASSLGGGRDNYGYTFGSGTRLTVV.

The rearrangement links TRBV5-4 to TRBJ1-4; D call uncertain. The CDR3 is 15 residues long. V lost 0 bases and J 3 bases, leaving 9 bases between the germline ends. Germline lookup yields CDR1 SGHNT and CDR2 YYREEE (reference sequence). The CDR3 DNA reads TGTGCCAGCAGCTTGGTGGTCGGAGCTAATGAAAAACTGTTTTTT. Protein product: CASSLVVGANEKLFF.

For the CDR3, the DNA is TGCAGCGTTCGAACAGGAGATAGCAATCAGCCCCAGCATTTT. Its translation: CSVRTGDSNQPQHF. This chain links TRBV29-1 with TRBJ1-5; D is perhaps TRBD1 (5 bases). Trimming took off 5 bases at V and 0 bases at J, with 11 bases between the two ends. This CDR3 is 14 amino acids long. The germline V gene has CDR1 SQVTM and CDR2 ANQGSEA.

This clone appeared a few times. The gene calls are TRBV25-1 and TRBJ1-4; TRBD1 aligns across 8 bases. Germline values: CDR1 MGHDK, CDR2 SYGVNS. CDR3 length: 15 residues. V was clipped by 9 bases and J by 10 bases; unmatched bases: 16. In DNA form, the CDR3 reads TGTGCCAGTGCTAATACCCGGGACAGGCCGGGAAAACTGTTTTTT. Amino acids: CASANTRDRPGKLFF.

The genes are TRBV7-8 and TRBJ2-3, with D perhaps matching TRBD2 (5 bases). The germline CDR1 and CDR2 sequences are SGHVS and FQNEAQ. The V gene lost 1 base and the J gene lost 5 bases, with 13 bases spanning the gap. The CDR3 consists of 15 residues. CDR3 in DNA: TGTGCCAGCAGCTTAGGTCGGGGAGTTGGAGATACGCAGTATTTT. Residues: CASSLGRGVGDTQYF.

The chain links TRBV11-2 to TRBJ1-1; 8 nucleotides agree with TRBD1. With 0 bases clipped from V and 4 bases from J, the junction kept 1 base outside the gene matches. There are 14 residues in the CDR3. Germline loops: CDR1 SGHAT, CDR2 FQNNGV. The CDR3 region is CASSLEQGGTEAFF. CDR3 DNA: TGTGCCAGCAGCTTAGAACAGGGGGGCACTGAAGCTTTCTTT.

The gene calls are TRBV5-8 and TRBJ2-1; 7 positions agree with TRBD2. CDR3 size: 15 residues. J lost 3 bases, V lost 1 base, and 4 bases had no gene match. CDR1 SGHTS and CDR2 YDEGEE come from the germline V gene. The CDR3: CASSLSLADYNEQFF. The CDR3 nucleotides read TGTGCCAGCAGCTTGAGTCTAGCGGACTACAATGAGCAGTTCTTC.

This clone was seen just once. The chain is built from TRBV5-6 and TRBJ2-4; TRBD1 agrees at 10 bases. The V segment lost 3 bases and the J segment 5 bases; nucleotides outside the gene matches: 5. There are 15 residues in the CDR3. Germline assignment: CDR1 SGHDT and CDR2 YYEEEE. The CDR3 region is CASSSLTGGENIQYF. In DNA, the CDR3 is TGTGCCAGCAGCTCCTTGACAGGGGGCGAAAACATTCAGTACTTC.

The chain couples TRBV10-3 to TRBJ2-2, with 9 bases aligning to TRBD1. This CDR3 has 16 amino acids. Germline trimming cut 6 bases from V and 5 bases from J; bases unmatched to any gene: 10. From germline, CDR1 is ENHRY and CDR2 SYGVKD. CDR3 amino acids: CAISDNRGRKTGELFF. CDR3 bases: TGTGCCATCAGCGATAACAGGGGGCGGAAGACCGGGGAGCTGTTTTTT.

The genes are TRBV30 and TRBJ1-2; 8 nucleotides agree with TRBD1. The CDR3 has 15 residues. The V and J ends lost 0 bases and 4 bases, in that order; junction bases with no gene match: 7. The germline V gene encodes CDR1 GTSNPN and CDR2 SVGIG (reference sequence). As DNA, the CDR3 is TGTGCCTGGAGTGTAGGAGGACAGGGTCTCTATGGCTACACCTTC. It yields the protein CAWSVGGQGLYGYTF.

This clone was picked up a small number of times. This sequence joins TRBV11-2 and TRBJ1-4; D unclear. The CDR3 covers 12 residues. From germline, CDR1 is SGHAT and CDR2 FQNNGV. V dropped 3 bases and J dropped 5 bases, with 4 bases sitting between them. CDR3: CASSFGNEKLFF. CDR3 bases: TGTGCCAGCAGCTTCGGGAATGAAAAACTGTTTTTT.

This rearrangement joins TRBV4-1 to TRBJ1-4; D might be TRBD1 (6 bases). The ends were cut back, 4 bases at V and 7 bases at J, with 16 bases in the middle. The CDR3 has 15 residues. Germline values: CDR1 MGHRA, CDR2 YSYEKL. The CDR3 loop is CASSPGGGGREKLFF. In nucleotides, the CDR3 is TGCGCCAGCAGCCCCGGAGGTGGGGGCCGTGAAAAACTGTTTTTT.